This TCR beta chain was recovered during a study of blood T cell repertoires in COVID-19. About the research overall: The United States, Italy and Spain supplied acute and convalescent COVID-19 samples.

In the original processing: Estimation of nucleated cell counts was performed using reference gene primer amplification. The method was immunoSEQ multiplex PCR; TCRdb's version includes in-frame clones alone and lacks a portion of them. That table furnishes V, J and clone size, whereas the DNA furnished D and trimming. The table has some 160,000 clones, 84% seen once; the top ten hold around 9.9%. This clone has just a few counts. This CDR3 region has 13 residues. V was clipped by 3 bases and J by 1 base, with 7 bases between them. Per the germline V gene, CDR1 is SGHRS and CDR2 is YFSETQ. Sequencing used peripheral blood. This chain links TRBV5-1 with TRBJ1-1, with D possibly being TRBD1 (5 bases). This receptor was identified in a man between 65 and 80 years old with active or convalescent COVID-19. CDR3 nucleotides: TGCGCCAGCAGCTCGACAGCGAACACTGAAGCTTTCTTT. Its translation: CASSSTANTEAFF.